This TCR beta chain came from a study of tumor and adjacent non-tumor tissue in lung cancer. About the study: Patients comprised about a dozen adenocarcinoma, 2 squamous cell carcinoma and 1 small cell lung cancer. Regarding the study as a whole: Tumor repertoires had a smaller top 100 clone share than normal lung.

The template was RNA from unsorted bulk tissue. The library came from three nested PCR rounds adapted from ARM-PCR protocols. TCRdb itself ran the multiplex PCR reads through MiXCR, one entry per CDR3 protein. The sample includes fewer than 85,000 distinct CDR3 sequences, 60% to 80% of them seen just once. This CDR3 region has 14 residues. The germline V gene encodes CDR1 SGHRS and CDR2 YFSETQ. A word on this clonotype: Its cognate antigen is unknown. At one end the junction does not follow the germline gene, possibly because of a read error.

The rearrangement uses TRBV5-1 and TRBJ2-5; 7 nucleotides agree with TRBD1. Sequencing was performed on lung tumor tissue. The sequence came from a woman aged 50 to 65 with non-small cell lung cancer. CDR3 sequence (DNA): TGCGCCAGCAATTATGATACAGGGGCTGAGACCCAGCACTTC. It is translated as CASNYDTGAETQHF.